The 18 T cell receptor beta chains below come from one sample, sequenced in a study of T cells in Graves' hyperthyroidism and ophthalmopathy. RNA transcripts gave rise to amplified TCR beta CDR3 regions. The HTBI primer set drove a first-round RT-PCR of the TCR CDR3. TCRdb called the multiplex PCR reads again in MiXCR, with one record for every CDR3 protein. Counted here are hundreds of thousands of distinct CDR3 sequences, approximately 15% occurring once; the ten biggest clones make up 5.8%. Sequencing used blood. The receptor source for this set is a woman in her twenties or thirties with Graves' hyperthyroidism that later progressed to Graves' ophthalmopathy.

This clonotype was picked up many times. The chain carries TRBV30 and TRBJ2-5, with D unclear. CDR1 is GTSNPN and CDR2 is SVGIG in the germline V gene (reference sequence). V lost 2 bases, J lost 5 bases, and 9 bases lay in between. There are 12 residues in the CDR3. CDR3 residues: CAWSRRGETQYF. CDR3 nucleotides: TGTGCCTGGAGTAGACGTGGGGAGACCCAGTACTTC.

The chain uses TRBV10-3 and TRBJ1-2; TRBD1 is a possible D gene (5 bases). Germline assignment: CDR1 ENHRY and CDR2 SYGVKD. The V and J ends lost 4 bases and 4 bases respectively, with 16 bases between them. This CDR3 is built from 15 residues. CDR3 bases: TGTGCCATCAGTGCCTCTACAGGCCTCGGCTATGGCTACACCTTC. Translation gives CAISASTGLGYGYTF.

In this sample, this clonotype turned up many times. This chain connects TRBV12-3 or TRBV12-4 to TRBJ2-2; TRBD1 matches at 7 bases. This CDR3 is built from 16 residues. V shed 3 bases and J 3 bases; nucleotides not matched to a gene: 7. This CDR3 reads CASSFQGTDDTGELFF. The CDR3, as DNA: TGTGCCAGCAGTTTTCAAGGGACAGACGACACCGGGGAGCTGTTTTTT.

This CDR3 reads CASSPMGGSTGELFF. DNA of the CDR3: TGTGCCAGCAGCCCCATGGGGGGGTCCACCGGGGAGCTGTTTTTT. This sequence joins TRBV14 and TRBJ2-2; 7 nucleotides match TRBD2. V lost 4 bases and J lost 4; bases outside the gene matches: 6. Looked up from germline, CDR1 is SGHDN and CDR2 is FVKESK. This CDR3 comprises 15 residues. Combining the CDR3 with reference TRBV14 and TRBJ2-2 gives the whole variable domain EAGVTQFPSHSVIEKGQTVTLRCDPISGHDNLYWYRRVMGKEIKFLLHFVKESKQDESGMPNNRFLAERTGGTYSTLKVQPAELEDSGVYFCASSPMGGSTGELFFGEGSRLTVL.

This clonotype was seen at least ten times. The CDR3 DNA is TGTGCCAGTAGTATCCAACGACTAGCGGGAAGGAACACCGGGGAGCTGTTTTTT. It translates to CASSIQRLAGRNTGELFF. V gene TRBV19 combines with J gene TRBJ2-2, with 11 bases lining up with TRBD2. Germline trimming cut 3 bases from V and 1 base from J; bases unmatched to any gene: 7. Germline assignment: CDR1 LNHDA and CDR2 SQIVND (reference sequence). CDR3 length equals 18 residues. Full variable domain (missing parts from reference TRBV19 and TRBJ2-2): DGGITQSPKYLFRKEGQNVTLSCEQNLNHDAMYWYRQDPGQGLRLIYYSQIVNDFQKGDIAEGYSVSREKKESFPLTVTSAQKNPTAFYLCASSIQRLAGRNTGELFFGEGSRLTVL.

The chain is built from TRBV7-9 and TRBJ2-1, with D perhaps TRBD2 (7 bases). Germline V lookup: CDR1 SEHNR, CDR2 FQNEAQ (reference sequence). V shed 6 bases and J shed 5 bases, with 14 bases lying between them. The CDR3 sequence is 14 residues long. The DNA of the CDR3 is TGTGCCAGCAGTAGGGGGGGCGTGCACAATGAGCAGTTCTTC. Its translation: CASSRGGVHNEQFF.

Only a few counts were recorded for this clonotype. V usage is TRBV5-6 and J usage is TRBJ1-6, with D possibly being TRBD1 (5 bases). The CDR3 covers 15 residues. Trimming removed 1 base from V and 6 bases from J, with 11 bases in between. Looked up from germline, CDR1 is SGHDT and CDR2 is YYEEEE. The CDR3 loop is CASSLLGLANSPLHF. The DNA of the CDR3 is TGTGCCAGCAGCTTGTTGGGACTCGCTAATTCACCCCTCCACTTT.

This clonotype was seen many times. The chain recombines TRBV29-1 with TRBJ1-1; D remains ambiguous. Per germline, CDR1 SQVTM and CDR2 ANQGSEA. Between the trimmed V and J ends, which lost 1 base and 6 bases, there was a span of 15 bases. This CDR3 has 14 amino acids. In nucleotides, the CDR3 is TGCAGCGTTGAAGGTGATGGCACGACGGCTGAAGCTTTCTTT. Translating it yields CSVEGDGTTAEAFF.

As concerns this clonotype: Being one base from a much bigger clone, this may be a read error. The CDR3 is CGSSQLLHGYTF. Written as DNA, the CDR3 is TGTGGCAGCAGCCAGCTCCTCCACGGCTACACCTTC. The chain is built from TRBV3-1 and TRBJ1-2; D is unresolved. CDR3 length: 12 amino acids. Germline-derived CDR1 and CDR2 are LGHDT and YNNKEL (reference sequence). Combining the CDR3 with reference TRBV3-1 and TRBJ1-2 gives the whole variable domain DTAVSQTPKYLVTQMGNDKSIKCEQNLGHDTMYWYKQDSKKFLKIMFSYNNKELIINETVPNRFSPKSPDKAHLNLHINSLELGDSAVYFCGSSQLLHGYTFGSGTRLTVV.

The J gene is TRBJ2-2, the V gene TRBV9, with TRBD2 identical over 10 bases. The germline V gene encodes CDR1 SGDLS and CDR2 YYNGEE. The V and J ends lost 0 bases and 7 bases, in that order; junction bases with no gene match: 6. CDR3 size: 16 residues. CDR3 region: CASSVVLAGNGGELFF. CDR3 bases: TGTGCCAGCAGCGTAGTACTAGCGGGAAATGGCGGGGAGCTGTTTTTT.

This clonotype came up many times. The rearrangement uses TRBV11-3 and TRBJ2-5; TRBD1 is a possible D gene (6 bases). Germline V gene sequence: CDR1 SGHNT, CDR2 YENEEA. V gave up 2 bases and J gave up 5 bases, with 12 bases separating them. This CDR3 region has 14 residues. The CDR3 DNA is TGTGCCAGCAGCTTAAGCAGGGGCACCGAGACCCAGTACTTC. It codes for CASSLSRGTETQYF. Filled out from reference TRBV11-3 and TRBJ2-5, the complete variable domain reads EAGVVQSPRYKIIEKKQPVAFWCNPISGHNTLYWYLQNLGQGPELLIRYENEEAVDDSQLPKDRFSAERLKGVDSTLKIQPAELGDSAVYLCASSLSRGTETQYFGPGTRLLVL.

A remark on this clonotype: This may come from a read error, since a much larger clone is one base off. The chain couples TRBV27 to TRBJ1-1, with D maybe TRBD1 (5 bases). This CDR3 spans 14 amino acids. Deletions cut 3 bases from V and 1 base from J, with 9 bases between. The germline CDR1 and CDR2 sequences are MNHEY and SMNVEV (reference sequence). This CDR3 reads CASSFPGGNTEAFF. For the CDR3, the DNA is TGTGCCAGCAGTTTTCCGGGGGGGAACACTGAAGCTTTCTTT.

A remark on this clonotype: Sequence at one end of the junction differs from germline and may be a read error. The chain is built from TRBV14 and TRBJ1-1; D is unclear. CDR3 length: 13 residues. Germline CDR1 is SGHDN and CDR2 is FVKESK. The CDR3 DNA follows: TGTGCCAGCAGCCGGACGGTGAACACTGAAACTTTCTTT. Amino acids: CASSRTVNTETFF. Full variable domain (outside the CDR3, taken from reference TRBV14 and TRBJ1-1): EAGVTQFPSHSVIEKGQTVTLRCDPISGHDNLYWYRRVMGKEIKFLLHFVKESKQDESGMPNNRFLAERTGGTYSTLKVQPAELEDSGVYFCASSRTVNTETFFGQGTRLTVV.

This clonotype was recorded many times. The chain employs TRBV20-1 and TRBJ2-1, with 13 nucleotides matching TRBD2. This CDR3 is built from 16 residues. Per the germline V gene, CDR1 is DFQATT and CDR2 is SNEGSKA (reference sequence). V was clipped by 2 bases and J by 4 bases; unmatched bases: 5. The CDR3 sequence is CSARTGTSGMYNEQFF. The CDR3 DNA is TGCAGTGCTAGAACCGGGACTAGCGGGATGTACAATGAGCAGTTCTTC.

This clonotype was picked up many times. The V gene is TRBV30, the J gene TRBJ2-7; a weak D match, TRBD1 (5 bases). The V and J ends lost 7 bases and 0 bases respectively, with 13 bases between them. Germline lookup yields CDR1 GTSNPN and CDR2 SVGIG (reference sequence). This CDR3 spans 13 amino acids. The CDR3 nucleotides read TGTGCCTACGCGACAGAGAGCTCCTACGAGCAGTACTTC. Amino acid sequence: CAYATESSYEQYF.

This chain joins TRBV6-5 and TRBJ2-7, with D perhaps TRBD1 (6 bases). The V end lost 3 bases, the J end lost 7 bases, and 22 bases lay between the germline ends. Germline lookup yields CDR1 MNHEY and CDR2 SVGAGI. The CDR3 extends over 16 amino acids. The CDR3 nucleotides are TGTGCCAGCAGTTATCCCTACACCGGGACACGAGGGGAGCAGTACTTC. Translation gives CASSYPYTGTRGEQYF.

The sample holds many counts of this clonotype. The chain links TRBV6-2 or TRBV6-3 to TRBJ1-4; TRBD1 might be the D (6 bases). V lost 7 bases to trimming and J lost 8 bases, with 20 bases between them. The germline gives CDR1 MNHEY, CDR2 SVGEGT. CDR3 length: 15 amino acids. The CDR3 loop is CASTSSEQGREKLFF. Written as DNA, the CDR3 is TGTGCCAGCACCTCTTCGGAACAGGGACGAGAAAAACTGTTTTTT.

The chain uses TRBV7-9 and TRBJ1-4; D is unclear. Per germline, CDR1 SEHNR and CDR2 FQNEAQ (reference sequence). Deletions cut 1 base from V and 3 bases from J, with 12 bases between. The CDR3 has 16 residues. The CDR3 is CASSLVTGLANEKLFF. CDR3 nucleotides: TGTGCCAGCAGCTTAGTAACGGGCCTGGCTAATGAAAAACTGTTTTTT.